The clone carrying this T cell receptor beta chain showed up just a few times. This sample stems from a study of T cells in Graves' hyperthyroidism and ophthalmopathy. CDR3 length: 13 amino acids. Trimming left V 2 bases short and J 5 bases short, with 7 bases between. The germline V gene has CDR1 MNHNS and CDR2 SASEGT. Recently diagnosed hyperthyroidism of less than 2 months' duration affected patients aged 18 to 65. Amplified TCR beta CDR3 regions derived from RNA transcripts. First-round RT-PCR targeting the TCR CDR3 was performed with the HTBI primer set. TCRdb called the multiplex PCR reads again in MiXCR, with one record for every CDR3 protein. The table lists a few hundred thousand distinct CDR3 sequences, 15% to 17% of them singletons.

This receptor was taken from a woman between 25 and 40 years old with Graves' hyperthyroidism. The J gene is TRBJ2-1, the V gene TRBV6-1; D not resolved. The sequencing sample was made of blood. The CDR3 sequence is CASSESGHNEQFF. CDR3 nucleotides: TGTGCCAGCAGTGAATCCGGCCACAATGAGCAGTTCTTC.